This T cell receptor (beta chain) was sequenced for a study of blood T cell repertoires in COVID-19. Study information: PBMCs, B-cell-depleted T cells, or T cells provided the cDNA or gDNA that made up the material.

The CDR3 loop spans 14 amino acids. Per the germline V gene, CDR1 is MDHEN and CDR2 is SYDVKM. The J segment lost 7 bases and the V segment lost 4 bases, leaving 4 bases of the junction unmatched. TCRdb's copy holds only in-frame clones and misses some; the assay was immunoSEQ multiplex PCR. The sample includes approximately 27,000 clones, around 90% of them seen just once. The sequenced sample consisted of peripheral blood. The sequence was collected from a man aged 70-80 years with acute or convalescent COVID-19. This sequence joins TRBV28 and TRBJ1-5, with 10 nucleotides matching TRBD1. The CDR3 protein is CASSSTGGRQPQHF. The CDR3 DNA is TGTGCCAGCAGTTCGACAGGGGGCAGACAGCCCCAGCATTTT.